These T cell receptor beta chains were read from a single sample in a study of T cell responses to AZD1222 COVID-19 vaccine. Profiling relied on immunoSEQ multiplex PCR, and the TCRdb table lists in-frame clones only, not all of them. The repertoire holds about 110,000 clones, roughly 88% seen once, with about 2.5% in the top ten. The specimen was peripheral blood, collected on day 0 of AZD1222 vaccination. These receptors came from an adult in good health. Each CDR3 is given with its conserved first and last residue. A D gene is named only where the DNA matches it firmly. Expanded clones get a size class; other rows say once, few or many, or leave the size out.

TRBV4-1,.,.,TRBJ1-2,CASSPLPIGNYGYTF,TGCGCCAGCAGCCCCCTCCCGATTGGTAACTATGGCTACACCTTC
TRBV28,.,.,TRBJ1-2,CAITTAYNYGYTF,TGTGCCATCACGACAGCCTATAACTATGGCTACACCTTC
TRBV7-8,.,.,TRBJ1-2,CASSPRGRQEIFYGYTF,TGTGCCAGCAGCCCAAGGGGTAGACAGGAGATATTCTATGGCTACACCTTC
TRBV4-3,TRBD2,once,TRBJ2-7,CASSQEWLAGYEQYF,TGCGCCAGCAGCCAAGAATGGCTAGCGGGCTACGAGCAGTACTTC
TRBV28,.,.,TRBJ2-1,CASSLPAQGGEYNEQFF,TGTGCCAGCAGTTTACCAGCCCAGGGGGGGGAGTACAATGAGCAGTTCTTC
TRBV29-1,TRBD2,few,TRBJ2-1,CSVETSGRLNEQFF,TGCAGCGTAGAGACTAGCGGGAGGCTCAATGAGCAGTTCTTC
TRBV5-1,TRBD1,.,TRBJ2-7,CASSWSGPGQGSSEQYF,TGCGCCAGCAGTTGGAGCGGTCCGGGACAGGGCTCCAGCGAGCAGTACTTC
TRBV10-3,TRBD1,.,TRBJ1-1,CAIWSGTENEAFF,TGTGCCATCTGGTCAGGGACAGAGAACGAAGCTTTCTTT
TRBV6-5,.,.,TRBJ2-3,CASSYGQDTDTQYF,TGTGCCAGCAGTTACGGGCAGGACACAGATACGCAGTATTTT
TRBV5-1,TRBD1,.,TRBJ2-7,CASSLGTGGYEQYF,TGCGCCAGCAGCTTGGGGACAGGGGGCTACGAGCAGTACTTC
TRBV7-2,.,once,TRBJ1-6,CASSLAQGTGSPLHF,TGTGCCAGCAGCTTAGCTCAGGGAACGGGTTCACCCCTCCACTTT
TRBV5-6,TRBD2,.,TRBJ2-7,CASSLGSSGSSYEQYF,TGTGCCAGCAGCTTGGGGTCTAGCGGTAGCTCCTACGAGCAGTACTTC
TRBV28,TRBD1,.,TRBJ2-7,CASSFPSLQGHSYEQYF,TGTGCCAGCAGTTTCCCCTCCTTACAGGGGCACTCCTACGAGCAGTACTTC
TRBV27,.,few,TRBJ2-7,CASSFVGLSGYEQYF,TGTGCCAGCAGTTTTGTGGGGTTGTCCGGCTACGAGCAGTACTTC
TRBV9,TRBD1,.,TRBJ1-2,CASTPDRDYGYTF,TGTGCCAGCACCCCTGACAGGGACTATGGCTACACCTTC
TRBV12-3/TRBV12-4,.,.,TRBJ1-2,CASREYGGYTF,TGTGCCAGCAGGGAATATGGAGGCTACACCTTC
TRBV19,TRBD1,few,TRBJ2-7,CASSGRQGAGRYYEQYF,TGTGCCAGTAGTGGTCGACAGGGGGCGGGGAGATACTACGAGCAGTACTTC